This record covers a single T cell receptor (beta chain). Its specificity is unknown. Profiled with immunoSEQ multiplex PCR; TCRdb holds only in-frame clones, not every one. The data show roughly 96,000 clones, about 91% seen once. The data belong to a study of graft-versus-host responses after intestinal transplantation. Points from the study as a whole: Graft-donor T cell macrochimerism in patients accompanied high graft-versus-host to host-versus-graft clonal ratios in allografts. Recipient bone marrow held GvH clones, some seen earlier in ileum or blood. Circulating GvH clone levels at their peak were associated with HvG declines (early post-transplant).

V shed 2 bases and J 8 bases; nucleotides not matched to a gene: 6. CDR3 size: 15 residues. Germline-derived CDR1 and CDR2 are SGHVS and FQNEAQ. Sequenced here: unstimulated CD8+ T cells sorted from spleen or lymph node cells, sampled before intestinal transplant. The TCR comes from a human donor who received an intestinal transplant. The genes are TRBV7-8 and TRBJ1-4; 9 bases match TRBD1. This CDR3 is CASSLLGQGHEKLFF. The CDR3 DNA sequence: TGTGCCAGCAGCTTACTAGGACAGGGGCACGAAAAACTGTTTTTT.